This TCR beta chain was identified during a study of cytomegalovirus exposure and HLA in healthy donors. General study findings and limits: A later analysis reportedly found that, within productive TCRs, an Asian-associated ancestry cluster had fewer N-insertions than the mean observed across the approximately 600 donors. Some V segments (TRBV6-2 and TRBV6-3 among them) were excluded as indistinguishable. TCR beta V segments were, for the most part, productive about 90% or about 30% of the time in an earlier analysis.

Vbeta (60) and Jbeta (13) primers were used in the PCR. This table comes from immunoSEQ multiplex PCR, and its TCRdb copy is limited to in-frame clones, with some not included. The sample consists of roughly 150,000 clones, 70% to 75% of them appearing once. Healthy bone marrow donors supplied every sample. Germline lookup yields CDR1 SGHTA and CDR2 FQGNSA. V was pared by 0 bases and J by 5 bases, with 1 base of the junction left unmatched. This CDR3 has 14 amino acids. Turning to this clone: Its antigen is currently unknown.

The TCR sequence derives from a man aged 18-30 years in good health and CMV-seropositive. Sequencing was carried out using PBMCs. V is TRBV7-2 and J is TRBJ2-5; 9 bases are a match to TRBD1. The CDR3 bases are TGTGCCAGCAGCTTAGCTGGGACAGGGGAGACCCAGTACTTC. Amino acids: CASSLAGTGETQYF.